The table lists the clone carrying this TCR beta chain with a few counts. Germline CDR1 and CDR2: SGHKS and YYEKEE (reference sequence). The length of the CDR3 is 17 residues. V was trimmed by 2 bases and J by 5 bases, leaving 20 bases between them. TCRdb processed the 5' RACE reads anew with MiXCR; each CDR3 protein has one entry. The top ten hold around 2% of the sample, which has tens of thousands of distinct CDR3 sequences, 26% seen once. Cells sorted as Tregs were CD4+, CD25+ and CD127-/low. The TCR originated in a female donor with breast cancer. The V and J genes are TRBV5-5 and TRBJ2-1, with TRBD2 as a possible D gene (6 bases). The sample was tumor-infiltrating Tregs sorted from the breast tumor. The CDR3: CASSFLPDGTGNNEQFF. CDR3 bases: TGTGCCAGCAGCTTTTTACCCGATGGGACTGGGAACAATGAGCAGTTCTTC.